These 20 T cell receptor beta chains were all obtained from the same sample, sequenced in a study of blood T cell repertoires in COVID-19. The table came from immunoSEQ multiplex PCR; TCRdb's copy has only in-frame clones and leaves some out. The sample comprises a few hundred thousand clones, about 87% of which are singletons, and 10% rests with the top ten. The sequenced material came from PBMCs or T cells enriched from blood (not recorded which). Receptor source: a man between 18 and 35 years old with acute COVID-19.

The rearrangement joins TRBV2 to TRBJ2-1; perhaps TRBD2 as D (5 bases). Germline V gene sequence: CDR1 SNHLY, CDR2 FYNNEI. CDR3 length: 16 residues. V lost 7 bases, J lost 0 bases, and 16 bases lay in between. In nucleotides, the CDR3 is TGTGCCAGCACCCTAACGAGGGCATTCTCCTACAATGAGCAGTTCTTC. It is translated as CASTLTRAFSYNEQFF.

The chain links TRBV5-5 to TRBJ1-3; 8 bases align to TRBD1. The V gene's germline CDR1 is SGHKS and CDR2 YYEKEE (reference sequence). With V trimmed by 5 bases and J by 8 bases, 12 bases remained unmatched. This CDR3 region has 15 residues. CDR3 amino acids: CASRSNDRGIDTIYF. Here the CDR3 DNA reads TGTGCCAGCAGATCCAATGACAGGGGCATTGACACCATATATTTT. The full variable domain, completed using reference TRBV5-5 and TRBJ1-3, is DAGVTQSPTHLIKTRGQQVTLRCSPISGHKSVSWYQQVLGQGPQFIFQYYEKEERGRGNFPDRFSARQFPNYSSELNVNALLLGDSALYLCASRSNDRGIDTIYFGEGSWLTVV.

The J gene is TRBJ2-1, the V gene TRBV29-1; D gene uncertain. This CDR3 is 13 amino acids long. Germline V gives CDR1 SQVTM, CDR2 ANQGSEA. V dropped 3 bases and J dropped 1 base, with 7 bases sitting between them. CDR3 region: CSVDATSYNEQFF. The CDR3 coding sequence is TGCAGCGTTGATGCCACATCCTACAATGAGCAGTTCTTC.

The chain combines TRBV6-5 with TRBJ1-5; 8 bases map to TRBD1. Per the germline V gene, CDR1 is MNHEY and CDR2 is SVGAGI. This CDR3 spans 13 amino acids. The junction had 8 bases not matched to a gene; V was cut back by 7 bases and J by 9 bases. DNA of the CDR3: TGTGCCAGCACCAAGGACAGGGCCAGGCCCCAGCATTTT. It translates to CASTKDRARPQHF.

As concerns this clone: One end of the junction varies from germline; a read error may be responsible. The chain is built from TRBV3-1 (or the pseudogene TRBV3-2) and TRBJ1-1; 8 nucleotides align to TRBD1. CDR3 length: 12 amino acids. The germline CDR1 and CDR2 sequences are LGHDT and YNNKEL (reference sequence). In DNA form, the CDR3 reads TGTGCCAGCAGCCAACAGGACAGGGTGGTCGTCTTT. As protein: CASSQQDRVVVF.

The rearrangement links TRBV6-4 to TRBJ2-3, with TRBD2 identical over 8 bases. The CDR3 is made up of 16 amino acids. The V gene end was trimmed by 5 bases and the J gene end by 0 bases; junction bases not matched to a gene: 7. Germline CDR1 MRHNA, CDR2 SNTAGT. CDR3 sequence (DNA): TGTGCCAGCAGTTCCTCTTCGGGAGGGAGCACAGATACGCAGTATTTT. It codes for CASSSSSGGSTDTQYF.

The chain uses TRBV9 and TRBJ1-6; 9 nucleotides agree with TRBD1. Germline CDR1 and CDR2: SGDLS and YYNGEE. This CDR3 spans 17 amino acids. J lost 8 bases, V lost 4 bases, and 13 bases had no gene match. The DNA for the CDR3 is TGTGCCAGCAGCATAGGAGGGGGGGGACAGGGTGATTCACCCCTCCACTTT. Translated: CASSIGGGGQGDSPLHF.

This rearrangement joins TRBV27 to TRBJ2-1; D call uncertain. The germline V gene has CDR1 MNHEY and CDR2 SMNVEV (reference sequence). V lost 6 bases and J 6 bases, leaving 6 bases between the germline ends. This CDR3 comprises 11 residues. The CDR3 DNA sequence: TGTGCCAGCAGCTACTTCAATGAGCAGTTCTTC. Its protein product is CASSYFNEQFF.

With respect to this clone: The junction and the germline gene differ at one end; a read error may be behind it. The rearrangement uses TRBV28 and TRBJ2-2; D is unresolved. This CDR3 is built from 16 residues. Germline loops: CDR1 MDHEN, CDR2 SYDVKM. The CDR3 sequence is CASSPYGNSNTGELFF. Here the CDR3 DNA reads TGTGCTAGCAGCCCCTACGGTAATTCGAACACCGGGGAGCTGTTTTTT.

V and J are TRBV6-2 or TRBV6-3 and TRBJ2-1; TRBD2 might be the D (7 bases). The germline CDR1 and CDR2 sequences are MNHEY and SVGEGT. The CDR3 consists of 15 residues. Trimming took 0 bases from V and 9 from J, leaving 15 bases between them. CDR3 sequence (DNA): TGTGCCAGCAGTTACTCTCCGGGAGGAGGGGGTGAGCAGTTCTTC. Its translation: CASSYSPGGGGEQFF.

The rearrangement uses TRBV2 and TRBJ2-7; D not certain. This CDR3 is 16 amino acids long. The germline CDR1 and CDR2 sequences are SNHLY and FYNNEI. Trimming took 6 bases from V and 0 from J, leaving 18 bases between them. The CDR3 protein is CASSEQLQPGSYEQYF. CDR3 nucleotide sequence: TGTGCCAGCAGCGAACAATTACAGCCCGGCTCCTACGAGCAGTACTTC.

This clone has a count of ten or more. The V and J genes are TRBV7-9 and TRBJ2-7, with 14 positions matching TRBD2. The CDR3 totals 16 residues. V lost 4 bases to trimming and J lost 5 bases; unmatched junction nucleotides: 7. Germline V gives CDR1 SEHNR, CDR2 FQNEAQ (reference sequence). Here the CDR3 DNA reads TGTGCCAGCAGCTCTAGGGGGGGACTAGCGGGAGACGAGCAGTACTTC. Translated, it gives CASSSRGGLAGDEQYF.

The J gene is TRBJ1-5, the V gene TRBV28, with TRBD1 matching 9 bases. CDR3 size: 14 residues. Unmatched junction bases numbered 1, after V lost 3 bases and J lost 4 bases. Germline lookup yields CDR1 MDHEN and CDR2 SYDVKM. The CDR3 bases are TGTGCCAGCAGTTTGGGGACAGGGAATCAGCCCCAGCATTTT. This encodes CASSLGTGNQPQHF.

The CDR3: CAWSLLRNRGEKLFF. The CDR3 nucleotides are TGTGCCTGGAGTCTGCTCCGCAACAGGGGCGAAAAACTGTTTTTT. The V gene is TRBV30, the J gene TRBJ1-4; TRBD1 matches 7 bases. Unmatched junction bases numbered 11, after V lost 2 bases and J lost 8 bases. Per germline, CDR1 GTSNPN and CDR2 SVGIG (reference sequence). This CDR3 spans 15 amino acids. Using reference TRBV30 and TRBJ1-4 for the parts outside the CDR3, the full variable domain is SQTIHQWPATLVQPVGSPLSLECTVEGTSNPNLYWYRQAAGRGLQLLFYSVGIGQISSEVPQNLSASRPQDRQFILSSKKLLLSDSGFYLCAWSLLRNRGEKLFFGSGTQLSVL.

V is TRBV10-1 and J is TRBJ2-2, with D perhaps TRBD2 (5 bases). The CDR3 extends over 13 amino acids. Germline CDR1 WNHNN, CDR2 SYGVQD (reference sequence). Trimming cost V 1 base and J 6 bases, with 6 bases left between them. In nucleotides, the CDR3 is TGCGCCAGCAGTGAGTTCGGGGCCGGGGAGCTGTTTTTT. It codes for CASSEFGAGELFF.

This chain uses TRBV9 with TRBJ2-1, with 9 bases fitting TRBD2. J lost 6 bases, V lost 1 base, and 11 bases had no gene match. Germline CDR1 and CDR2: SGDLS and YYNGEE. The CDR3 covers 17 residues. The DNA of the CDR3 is TGTGCCAGCAGCGTACTAGCGGGGACCTTGGGCGGCAATGAGCAGTTCTTC. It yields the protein CASSVLAGTLGGNEQFF.

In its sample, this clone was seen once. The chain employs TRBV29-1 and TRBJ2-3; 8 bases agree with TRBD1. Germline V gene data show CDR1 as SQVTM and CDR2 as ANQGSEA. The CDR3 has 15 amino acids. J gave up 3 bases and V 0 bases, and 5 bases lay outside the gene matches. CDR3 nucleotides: TGCAGCGTTGAAGATGGGACAGGCCTTACAGATACGCAGTATTTT. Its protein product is CSVEDGTGLTDTQYF.

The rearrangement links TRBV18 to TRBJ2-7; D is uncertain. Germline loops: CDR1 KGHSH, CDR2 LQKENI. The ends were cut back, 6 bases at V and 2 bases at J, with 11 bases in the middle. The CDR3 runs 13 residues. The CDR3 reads CASSRHLAYEQYF. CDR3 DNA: TGTGCCAGCTCGAGGCACCTCGCCTACGAGCAGTACTTC. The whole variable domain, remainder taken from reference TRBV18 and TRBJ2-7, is NAGVMQNPRHLVRRRGQEARLRCSPMKGHSHVYWYRQLPEEGLKFMVYLQKENIIDESGMPKERFSAEFPKEGPSILRIQQVVRGDSAAYFCASSRHLAYEQYFGPGTRLTVT.

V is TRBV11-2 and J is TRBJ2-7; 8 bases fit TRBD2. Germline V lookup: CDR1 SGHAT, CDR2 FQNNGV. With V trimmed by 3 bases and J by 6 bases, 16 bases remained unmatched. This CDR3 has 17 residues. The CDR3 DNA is TGTGCCAGCAGCTTCACACTCACGGGAGGGCAATTTCGCGAGCAGTACTTC. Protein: CASSFTLTGGQFREQYF.

The DNA for the CDR3 is TGTGCCAGCAGCTTAGGTGGACTCTCCTACGAGCAGTACTTC. It specifies CASSLGGLSYEQYF. This chain joins TRBV11-3 and TRBJ2-7, with D possibly matching TRBD2 (5 bases). The germline V and J ends were trimmed by 1 base and 0 bases, with 7 bases remaining between them. Germline CDR1 is SGHNT and CDR2 is YENEEA. The CDR3 runs to 14 residues. Using reference TRBV11-3 and TRBJ2-7 for the parts outside the CDR3, the full variable domain is EAGVVQSPRYKIIEKKQPVAFWCNPISGHNTLYWYLQNLGQGPELLIRYENEEAVDDSQLPKDRFSAERLKGVDSTLKIQPAELGDSAVYLCASSLGGLSYEQYFGPGTRLTVT.